This T cell receptor (beta chain) was documented in a study of blood T cell repertoires in COVID-19. Whole-study context: Nucleic acid was either cDNA or gDNA, and it came from T cells, B-cell-depleted T cells, or PBMCs.

Donors were grouped by their self-reported clinical history. CDR3 size: 14 residues. Trimming removed 6 bases from V and 8 bases from J, with 17 bases in between. In germline, CDR1 is SGHDN, CDR2 FVKESK. Here immunoSEQ multiplex PCR was the method, and the copy in TCRdb shows in-frame clones only, minus some. The sample lists approximately 210,000 clones, under 80% occurring once. The sample taken for sequencing was PBMCs or T cells enriched from blood (not recorded which). This chain links TRBV14 with TRBJ2-1; tentative D call: TRBD2 (6 bases). This clonotype was obtained from a woman aged 45-59 years with acute COVID-19. The chain's CDR3 is CASRSSGSAHEQFF. CDR3 nucleotides: TGTGCCAGCAGATCGAGCGGGTCGGCCCATGAGCAGTTCTTC.